This T cell receptor (beta chain) was obtained from a study of shared clonotypes between healthy human individuals. Study-wide points: Investigators expected sequencing depth to affect clonotype sharing among donors.

CDR3 size: 13 residues. With 4 bases removed from V and 4 bases from J, the gap between germline ends came to 11 bases. Germline V lookup: CDR1 SGDLS, CDR2 YYNGEE. The assay was immunoSEQ multiplex PCR, and TCRdb's table has in-frame clones only and misses some. The sample yields more than 2,000,000 clones, 93% seen once. With regard to this clone: Its antigen is undetermined.

The specimen sequenced was naive CD4+ T cells from PBMCs. Subset specified: CD45RA+ positively selected. This sequence originates from a man aged 18 to 35 in good health. Some clones in this sample may be carry-over from other donors' samples. The genes are TRBV9 and TRBJ2-5, with D perhaps matching TRBD1 (5 bases). CDR3 nucleotide sequence: TGTGCCAGCAGCCCGGACATGGGAGAGACCCAGTACTTC. Its protein product is CASSPDMGETQYF.